These 22 T cell receptor beta chains came from one sample sequenced in a study of blood T cell repertoires in COVID-19. Clones were read by immunoSEQ multiplex PCR, and TCRdb kept only the in-frame ones, dropping some. The data hold 250,000 or so clones, with around four fifths observed a single time. The sequenced sample consisted of peripheral blood. The receptor set was obtained from a woman in her sixties or seventies with active or convalescent COVID-19.

In DNA, the CDR3 is TGTGCCAGCAGCCGACTAGCGGGGGGGGTCCTCGCTGGGGAGCAGTACGTC. This encodes CASSRLAGGVLAGEQYV. This chain uses TRBV7-8 with TRBJ2-7, with 14 bases matching TRBD2. This CDR3 is built from 17 residues. Germline V gene data show CDR1 as SGHVS and CDR2 as FQNEAQ. With 5 bases clipped from V and 7 bases from J, the junction kept 13 bases outside the gene matches.

The chain is built from TRBV19 and TRBJ1-5, with 12 bases fitting TRBD1. Trimming took 6 bases from V and 7 from J; bases not matched to a gene: 7. The CDR3 totals 15 residues. CDR1 is LNHDA, CDR2 SQIVND, per germline (reference sequence). Written as DNA, the CDR3 is TGTGCCAGTAGCCCCGGGACAGGGGGCGACCAGCCCCAGCATTTT. Translated: CASSPGTGGDQPQHF.

The V gene is TRBV7-2, the J gene TRBJ1-1; possibly TRBD1 for D (6 bases). The CDR3 is 15 residues long. Germline CDR1 SGHTA, CDR2 FQGNSA. V lost 6 bases and J lost 1, with 15 bases in between. In DNA, the CDR3 is TGTGCCAGCAGACCAGGGGCAGGGGCGAACACTGAAGCTTTCTTT. Its protein product is CASRPGAGANTEAFF.

Details on this clone: Different DNA sequences within this sample yield the same CDR3. The chain joins TRBV7-8 to TRBJ1-5; D not certain. Trimming removed 1 base from V and 6 bases from J, with 4 bases in between. Germline V CDR1 and CDR2: SGHVS, FQNEAQ. This CDR3 contains 12 residues. The CDR3 loop reads CASSLVSQPQHF. CDR3 coding DNA: TGTGCCAGCAGCTTAGTATCTCAGCCCCAGCATTTT.

This clone was found a few times. The rearrangement links TRBV5-4 to TRBJ1-2; D is undetermined. Between the trimmed V and J ends, which lost 3 bases and 5 bases, there was a span of 8 bases. The CDR3 is 12 amino acids. Germline V gene lookup returns CDR1 SGHNT and CDR2 YYREEE (reference sequence). Written as DNA, the CDR3 is TGTGCCAGCAGCTCCAAACAATATGGCTACACCTTC. Translating it yields CASSSKQYGYTF.

The table lists this clone with a count of one. The rearrangement joins TRBV5-5 to TRBJ1-1; D uncertain. Trimming removed 5 bases from V and 1 base from J, with 6 bases in between. The CDR3 totals 12 residues. Germline V gene sequence: CDR1 SGHKS, CDR2 YYEKEE (reference sequence). CDR3 residues: CASRAKNTEAFF. The CDR3 DNA reads TGTGCCAGCAGGGCCAAGAACACTGAAGCTTTCTTT.

The sample holds one count of this clone. This chain uses TRBV6-4 with TRBJ2-1; 13 nucleotides align to TRBD2. The CDR3 length is 16 residues. Trimming at V came to 6 bases and at J to 12 bases, leaving 14 bases not matched to a gene. Germline V CDR1 and CDR2: MRHNA, SNTAGT. The CDR3 DNA reads TGTGCCAGCAGCCAATATAGCCTACTAGCGGGAGGGGTGCAGTTCTTC. This gives the protein CASSQYSLLAGGVQFF.

CDR3 amino acids: CASSLWTGGLGDSGANVLTF. The CDR3 DNA follows: TGTGCCAGCAGTTTATGGACAGGGGGCTTGGGGGACTCTGGGGCCAACGTCCTGACTTTC. This chain connects TRBV28 to TRBJ2-6, with 10 bases matching TRBD1. Germline V gene lookup returns CDR1 MDHEN and CDR2 SYDVKM. The CDR3 is 20 residues long. V dropped 0 bases and J dropped 0; count of bases not matched to a gene: 8.

The chain is built from TRBV6-5 and TRBJ2-7, with TRBD2 as a possible D gene (6 bases). Trimming took 0 bases from V and 0 from J, leaving 6 bases between them. The CDR3 contains 14 residues. Germline values: CDR1 MNHEY, CDR2 SVGAGI. In nucleotides, the CDR3 is TGTGCCAGCAGTTACTCGGGAGGCTCCTACGAGCAGTACTTC. The encoded protein is CASSYSGGSYEQYF.

The CDR3 DNA reads TGTGCCAGCAGCTCCACTAGCGTCAATGAGCAGTTCTTC. It yields the protein CASSSTSVNEQFF. The chain has TRBV7-2 and TRBJ2-1; TRBD2 agrees at 7 bases. The CDR3 has 13 residues. Trimming removed 4 bases from V and 6 bases from J; junction bases left unmatched: 3. CDR1 SGHTA and CDR2 FQGNSA come from the germline V gene. Complete variable domain (other parts from reference TRBV7-2 and TRBJ2-1): GAGVSQSPSNKVTEKGKDVELRCDPISGHTALYWYRQSLGQGLEFLIYFQGNSAPDKSGLPSDRFSAERTGGSVSTLTIQRTQQEDSAVYLCASSSTSVNEQFFGPGTRLTVL.

This clone turned up a few times. V gene TRBV2 combines with J gene TRBJ2-1; no firm D call. The CDR3 spans 12 residues. Germline values: CDR1 SNHLY, CDR2 FYNNEI. V was cut by 3 bases and J by 4 bases, with 4 bases left in between. CDR3 residues: CASSDRYNEQFF. The CDR3 nucleotides read TGTGCCAGCAGTGACAGGTACAATGAGCAGTTCTTC. Using reference TRBV2 and TRBJ2-1 for the parts outside the CDR3, the full variable domain is EPEVTQTPSHQVTQMGQEVILRCVPISNHLYFYWYRQILGQKVEFLVSFYNNEISEKSEIFDDQFSVERPDGSNFTLKIRSTKLEDSAMYFCASSDRYNEQFFGPGTRLTVL.

The gene calls are TRBV12-3 or TRBV12-4 and TRBJ1-1, with unresolved D. The CDR3 covers 13 residues. V lost 8 bases and J 5 bases, leaving 15 bases between the germline ends. In nucleotides, the CDR3 is TGTGCCAGCCATAGAGCCTCGGGGACTGAAGCTTTCTTT. Translating gives CASHRASGTEAFF.

The table lists this clone with a few counts. This chain joins TRBV30 and TRBJ1-5, with D unresolved. Germline values: CDR1 GTSNPN, CDR2 SVGIG (reference sequence). CDR3 size: 14 residues. The germline V and J ends were trimmed by 2 bases and 1 base, with 9 bases remaining between them. CDR3 in DNA: TGTGCCTGGAGTTCGGGGTTGAGCAATCAGCCCCAGCATTTT. It yields the protein CAWSSGLSNQPQHF.

The CDR3 DNA sequence: TGTGCCACCAGCAGAGATCCGGGATCACCTGGGGCCAACGTCCTGACTTTC. This encodes CATSRDPGSPGANVLTF. The chain has TRBV15 and TRBJ2-6; D perhaps matches TRBD2 (5 bases). Germline V lookup: CDR1 LNHNV, CDR2 YYDKDF (reference sequence). The CDR3 consists of 17 residues. V lost 0 bases and J 2 bases, leaving 11 bases between the germline ends.

V gene TRBV6-5 combines with J gene TRBJ1-3; D is unclear. Germline V CDR1 and CDR2: MNHEY, SVGAGI. V was shortened by 8 bases and J by 2 bases, with 13 bases between the two germline ends. CDR3 length: 14 residues. CDR3: CASDRGFTGNTIYF. CDR3 nucleotide sequence: TGTGCCAGCGATAGAGGTTTTACTGGAAACACCATATATTTT.

This clone turned up a few times. The gene calls are TRBV5-6 and TRBJ2-7; maybe TRBD2 (6 bases). V was pared by 1 base and J by 7 bases, with 12 bases between. CDR3 length: 13 residues. The germline V gene encodes CDR1 SGHDT and CDR2 YYEEEE. The CDR3 loop is CASSLYGGEEQYF. The CDR3 nucleotides are TGTGCCAGCAGCTTGTACGGAGGGGAAGAGCAGTACTTC. Drawing the rest from reference TRBV5-6 and TRBJ2-7, the complete variable domain is DAGVTQSPTHLIKTRGQQVTLRCSPKSGHDTVSWYQQALGQGPQFIFQYYEEEERQRGNFPDRFSGHQFPNYSSELNVNALLLGDSALYLCASSLYGGEEQYFGPGTRLTVT.

V is TRBV7-9 and J is TRBJ2-7; 7 positions agree with TRBD1. CDR1 is SEHNR, CDR2 FQNEAQ, per germline (reference sequence). CDR3 length equals 14 residues. V shed 5 bases and J 7 bases; nucleotides not matched to a gene: 11. The CDR3 region has the DNA TGTGCCAGCAGCCCCCGACAGGGATTGAAGGAGCAGTACGTC. Translation: CASSPRQGLKEQYV.

The chain carries TRBV12-3 or TRBV12-4 and TRBJ2-7; unclear D gene. V dropped 5 bases and J dropped 3 bases, with 8 bases sitting between them. This CDR3 comprises 12 residues. In nucleotides, the CDR3 is TGTGCCAGCAGTGGCATGGTCTACGAGCAGTACTTC. Translation: CASSGMVYEQYF.

This clone was seen just once. The chain has TRBV6-1 and TRBJ1-2; D perhaps matches TRBD1 (5 bases). The CDR3 runs 15 residues. The germline V and J ends were trimmed by 2 bases and 4 bases, with 14 bases remaining between them. CDR1 and CDR2 (germline): MNHNS, SASEGT. CDR3 nucleotide sequence: TGTGCCAGCAGTGAAACGGCCAGGGCCGTCTATGGCTACACCTTC. Translating it yields CASSETARAVYGYTF.

The rearrangement joins TRBV6-5 to TRBJ2-1; 8 nucleotides line up with TRBD2. This CDR3 comprises 16 residues. V gave up 0 bases and J gave up 4 bases; unmatched junction bases: 5. Per the germline V gene, CDR1 is MNHEY and CDR2 is SVGAGI. For the CDR3, the DNA is TGTGCCAGCAGTTACTCTTCTAGCGGGCTTTACAATGAGCAGTTCTTC. Protein product: CASSYSSSGLYNEQFF.

This chain joins TRBV7-9 and TRBJ1-4, with D maybe TRBD1 (5 bases). With 7 bases removed from V and 5 bases from J, the gap between germline ends came to 11 bases. Germline V gives CDR1 SEHNR, CDR2 FQNEAQ (reference sequence). The CDR3 is made up of 13 amino acids. CDR3 DNA: TGTGCCAGCACGGCGGGACTCAATGAAAAACTGTTTTTT. Translation gives CASTAGLNEKLFF.

J is TRBJ2-1 and V is TRBV7-3, with TRBD1 as a possible D gene (6 bases). CDR1 is SGHTA and CDR2 is FQGTGA in the germline V gene. The CDR3 length is 14 residues. V was clipped by 0 bases and J by 4 bases, with 7 bases between them. This CDR3 reads CASSLTGGYNEQFF. Here the CDR3 DNA reads TGTGCCAGCAGCTTAACAGGGGGATACAATGAGCAGTTCTTC.